The rows below give T cell receptor beta chains drawn from one sample of a study of human T cells and chemical hapten exposure. Via MiXCR, TCRdb re-called the RACE reads, giving one row per CDR3 protein. Of around 360,000 distinct CDR3 sequences listed, 6% to 7% are singletons. Sample: whole blood, taken in connection with sensitization to the hapten diphenylcyclopropenone (DPC). These receptors all stem from a woman aged 18 to 35 with alopecia areata. Some clones in this sample may be carry-over from other donors' samples. Both conserved end residues are part of each CDR3. Each record gives: CDR3 DNA, CDR3 protein, V gene, J gene, D gene, clone size. The D gene is left open where the match is weak. Not all rows give a size; the values are once, few, many and, for expanded clones, a class.

TGTGCCAGCAGTAAAACAGGGTTCACTGAAGCTTTCTTT	CASSKTGFTEAFF	TRBV6-6	TRBJ1-1	NA	many
TGTGCCAGTTATCAGGGGCTGAACACTGAAGCTTTCTTT	CASYQGLNTEAFF	TRBV6-2/TRBV6-3	TRBJ1-1	NA	NA
TGCAGCGTCGACCCTAGGGCTGAAGCTTTCTTT	CSVDPRAEAFF	TRBV29-1	TRBJ1-1	NA	many
TGTGCCAGCAGCTTCGCGGGGGGGGCCGGGGATACGCAGTATTTT	CASSFAGGAGDTQYF	TRBV7-2	TRBJ2-3	TRBD2	many
TGTGCCAGCAGCCCACAGGTGCCCGGGGATAATTCACCCCTCCACTTT	CASSPQVPGDNSPLHF	TRBV5-6	TRBJ1-6	NA	few
TGTGCCAGCAGTTACTCATATGATCAGCCCCAGCATTTT	CASSYSYDQPQHF	TRBV6-2/TRBV6-3	TRBJ1-5	NA	many
TGTGCCAGCAGTACCCAGTGGACAGCATCTGGAAACACCATATATTTT	CASSTQWTASGNTIYF	TRBV27	TRBJ1-3	NA	many
TGTGCCAGCAGCCAAGGAGCAGGGAACACCGGGGAGCTGTTTTTT	CASSQGAGNTGELFF	TRBV4-2	TRBJ2-2	NA	NA
TGTGCCATCAGCTCCCTTGCGGGGGGGACCTACGAGCAGTACTTC	CAISSLAGGTYEQYF	TRBV10-3	TRBJ2-7	TRBD2	NA
TGTGCCAGCAGTTTGCTGGGCGGCGGCTATGGCTACACCTTC	CASSLLGGGYGYTF	TRBV27	TRBJ1-2	NA	few
TGCAGTGCTAGATTTCAGGGTTACATTCAGTACTTC	CSARFQGYIQYF	TRBV20-1	TRBJ2-4	NA	few
TGTGCCAGCAGTACCCCCTTGTACGATACGCAGTATTTT	CASSTPLYDTQYF	TRBV27	TRBJ2-3	NA	few
TGTGCCAGCAGTGAGGACGGTTATTCACCCCTCCACTTT	CASSEDGYSPLHF	TRBV6-6	TRBJ1-6	NA	NA
TGTGCCAGCAGTCATAATTCTGGTAGAGGGAACACCGGGGAGCTGTTTTTT	CASSHNSGRGNTGELFF	TRBV7-9	TRBJ2-2	NA	NA
TGTGCCAGCAGTCTTACAGGGGGGGAAGAGACCCAGTACTTC	CASSLTGGEETQYF	TRBV12-3/TRBV12-4	TRBJ2-5	NA	NA
TGTGCCAGCAGCCTTTGGGCCGTCCACGAGCAGTACTTC	CASSLWAVHEQYF	TRBV12-3/TRBV12-4	TRBJ2-7	NA	NA
TGTGCCAGCAGCTCGGGACAGATCGAAGCTTTCTTT	CASSSGQIEAFF	TRBV7-9	TRBJ1-1	TRBD1	many
TGTGCCAGCAGCTTACGGAAGATTCCTGGAAACACCATATATTTT	CASSLRKIPGNTIYF	TRBV7-2	TRBJ1-3	NA	few
TGCGCCAGCAGCTTCGATGGGGGCTCCTACAATGAGCAGTTCTTC	CASSFDGGSYNEQFF	TRBV5-1	TRBJ2-1	NA	NA
TGTGCTAGTGGTCCCCGGGACAGGGGGAAACTATGGGAGCAGTACTTC	CASGPRDRGKLWEQYF	TRBV12-5	TRBJ2-7	TRBD1	few
TGCGCCAGCAGCTTGATAGGCGGACAAGAGACCCAGTACTTC	CASSLIGGQETQYF	TRBV5-1	TRBJ2-5	NA	NA
TGCGCCAGCAGCCCCATTGGGGGTGGCAGTAGATCTCCTTCACCCCTCCACTTT	CASSPIGGGSRSPSPLHF	TRBV5-1	TRBJ1-6	NA	few
TGTGCCAGCAGCAGAGGAGGATTGGATGAGCGGGATTTGGAGCAGTACTTC	CASSRGGLDERDLEQYF	TRBV14	TRBJ2-7	TRBD2	few
TGCAGTGCTAGCCTCCTCGGCACCAACACTGAAGCTTTCTTT	CSASLLGTNTEAFF	TRBV20-1	TRBJ1-1	NA	NA
TGCGCCAGCAGCCATATCGGTCCGAATGAAAAACTGTTTTTT	CASSHIGPNEKLFF	TRBV4-1	TRBJ1-4	NA	NA
TGTGCCAGCAGTTCCGACCTCGCTCTCGTTTTCGAGCAGTACTTC	CASSSDLALVFEQYF	TRBV5-4	TRBJ2-7	NA	NA
TGTGCCAGCAGCGCCTCTTTTGGGACCGGGGAGCTGTTTTTT	CASSASFGTGELFF	TRBV9	TRBJ2-2	NA	NA
TGCGCCAGCAGCCCGCAACTAGGTCAAGAGACCCAGTACTTC	CASSPQLGQETQYF	TRBV4-1	TRBJ2-5	NA	many
TGTGCCAGCAGCTCGCCGTGGGGTCAGTCTGGAAACACCATATATTTT	CASSSPWGQSGNTIYF	TRBV11-3	TRBJ1-3	NA	few
TGCAGCGTTGCCGGGGGCGGTAGCACAGATACGCAGTATTTT	CSVAGGGSTDTQYF	TRBV29-1	TRBJ2-3	NA	NA
TGTGCCAGCAGTCCCACCGGGACACCCTTGGGCTACACCTTC	CASSPTGTPLGYTF	TRBV2	TRBJ1-2	NA	many
TGTGCCAGCAGATTGGACAGGGGGCAAACCGGGGAGCTGTTTTTT	CASRLDRGQTGELFF	TRBV28	TRBJ2-2	TRBD1	few
TGTGCCAGCAGCCCGGGAGGGGGACTAGCCAAAAACATTCAGTACTTC	CASSPGGGLAKNIQYF	TRBV11-3	TRBJ2-4	TRBD2	NA
TGCAGTGCTAGCGACGGCACAGATACGCAGTATTTT	CSASDGTDTQYF	TRBV20-1	TRBJ2-3	NA	few
TGTGCCAGCAGCTTAGTAGCGGGGGGGCGCAATGAGCAGTTCTTC	CASSLVAGGRNEQFF	TRBV7-2	TRBJ2-1	TRBD2	many
TGTGCCAGCAGTAGTCGTCAGACCTACGAGCAGTACTTC	CASSSRQTYEQYF	TRBV27	TRBJ2-7	NA	few
TGTGCCAGCAGTTACTCGACAGGCAATCAGCCCCAGCATTTT	CASSYSTGNQPQHF	TRBV6-5	TRBJ1-5	NA	many
TGTGCCAGCTCATCAACAGGGGTAAATTCACCCCTCCACTTT	CASSSTGVNSPLHF	TRBV18	TRBJ1-6	TRBD1	few
TGTGCCAGCAGCTTAGCCCCGGGACGGGCTATCGATTTT	CASSLAPGRAIDF	TRBV6-5	TRBJ2-3	NA	NA
TGTGCCAGCAGTTTACCCCGAACTGAAGCTTTCTTT	CASSLPRTEAFF	TRBV28	TRBJ1-1	NA	many
TGCGCCAGCAGCTCGGGACAGTTTACCGAAGAGACCCAGTACTTC	CASSSGQFTEETQYF	TRBV5-1	TRBJ2-5	TRBD1	many
TGTGCCAGCTCACCAACACACGGCCGCTCTGGAAACACCATATATTTT	CASSPTHGRSGNTIYF	TRBV18	TRBJ1-3	NA	few
TGCAGTGCTACCGGACACAGGGGGCCAGATACGCAGTATTTT	CSATGHRGPDTQYF	TRBV20-1	TRBJ2-3	TRBD1	NA
TGTGCCAGCAGCCAAGGGGAATCTGGGGCCAACGTCCTGACTTTC	CASSQGESGANVLTF	TRBV7-3	TRBJ2-6	NA	NA
TGTGCCAGCAGCCTACCTCGGACAGGGCCAGATACGCAGTATTTT	CASSLPRTGPDTQYF	TRBV4-2	TRBJ2-3	TRBD1	many
TGCAGCGTCGACAGGGGGATGAGGGTCACAGATACGCAGTATTTT	CSVDRGMRVTDTQYF	TRBV29-1	TRBJ2-3	TRBD1	few
TGTGCCAGCAGCTCATCAAGTCGAGGTCCATTACAACTGAATGAGCAGTTCTTC	CASSSSSRGPLQLNEQFF	TRBV7-9	TRBJ2-1	NA	NA
TGCGCCAGCAGCCATCTCCTCAGGGCGAGGACAGATACGCAGTATTTT	CASSHLLRARTDTQYF	TRBV4-1	TRBJ2-3	NA	few
TGCAGTGCTAGGGGTGGTAGCCGGATTTACACTGAAGCTTTCTTT	CSARGGSRIYTEAFF	TRBV20-1	TRBJ1-1	NA	few